This T cell receptor (beta chain) was observed in a study of cytomegalovirus exposure and HLA in healthy donors. Findings and caveats of the study: Later analysis suggested links between common viral pathogens and several top significant clusters. Altogether, 150 to 200 TCR beta chains were recorded as cytomegalovirus-associated. In vitro experiments confirmed that a few CMV-associated chains were specific for CMV antigens.

Notes on this clone: Its matching antigen is unknown.

The PCR contained 60 Vbeta and 13 Jbeta primers. Sequenced by immunoSEQ multiplex PCR; TCRdb stores in-frame clones only, minus some. The table lists some 98,000 clones, under 85% of them singletons, with approximately 4% in the top ten. CDR1 is LNHDA, CDR2 SQIVND, per germline (reference sequence). The CDR3 loop spans 13 amino acids. V was trimmed by 0 bases and J by 3 bases, leaving 6 bases between them. This receptor was taken from a female donor in good health and CMV-seropositive. The sequenced sample consisted of PBMCs. This rearrangement joins TRBV19 to TRBJ2-7; D unresolved. Here the CDR3 DNA reads TGTGCCAGTAGTATAGAGTACTACTACGAGCAGTACTTC. Translated: CASSIEYYYEQYF. Variable domain in full (rest from reference TRBV19 and TRBJ2-7): DGGITQSPKYLFRKEGQNVTLSCEQNLNHDAMYWYRQDPGQGLRLIYYSQIVNDFQKGDIAEGYSVSREKKESFPLTVTSAQKNPTAFYLCASSIEYYYEQYFGPGTRLTVT.